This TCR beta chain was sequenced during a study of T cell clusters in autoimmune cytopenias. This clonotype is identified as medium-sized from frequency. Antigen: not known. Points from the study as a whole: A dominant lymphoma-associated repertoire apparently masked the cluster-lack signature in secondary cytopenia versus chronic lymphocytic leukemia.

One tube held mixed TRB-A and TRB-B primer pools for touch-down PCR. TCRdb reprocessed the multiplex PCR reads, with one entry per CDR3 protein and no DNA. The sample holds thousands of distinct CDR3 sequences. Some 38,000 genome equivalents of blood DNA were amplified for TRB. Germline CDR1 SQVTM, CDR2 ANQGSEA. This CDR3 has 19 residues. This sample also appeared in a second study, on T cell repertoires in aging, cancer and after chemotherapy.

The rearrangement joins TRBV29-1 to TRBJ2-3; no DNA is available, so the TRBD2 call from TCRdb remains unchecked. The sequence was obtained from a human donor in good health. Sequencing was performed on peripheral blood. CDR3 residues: CSVEPINLKAGVATDTQYF.